Reported below is one TCR beta chain. Its antigen remains unidentified. The record has no base qualities; no much larger clone is one base away. The data belong to a study of cytomegalovirus exposure and HLA in healthy donors (dated by TCRdb to the late 2010s). Concerning the study at large: The 666 repertoires of the first cohort and the 120 validation repertoires were produced on the same platform, according to a later analysis. The aim of the study was to test whether cataloging public T cell receptors could identify signatures of past pathogen exposure. Besides the first cohort of 550 to 750 subjects, a separate validation cohort made up of some 110 different subjects was used. To predict cytomegalovirus infection status, the study brought together high-throughput TCR immunosequencing, statistical association of individual TCRs with disease status, and machine learning.

The method behind the library was the immunoSEQ multiplex PCR assay. In the original analysis: A statistical classification framework was developed to diagnose cytomegalovirus status using the catalog of TCR beta chain sequences. The immuneACCESS repertoire file appears here via TCRdb, limited to in-frame rearrangements. These files lack a portion of the clones; in checked studies, under half of the deficit traces to unresolved V genes, and the cause of the others is not known. That table gives V, J and clone size, and the DNA gave D and trimming. For this sample there are 150,000 to 200,000 clones; about 84% appear just once. The biggest ten clones account for almost 1.5% of the sample. Overall results and qualifications from the work: It was suggested by the authors that the approach could potentially be generalized to other disease states and immunological phenotypes. The validation cohort had no HLA typing available for a later analysis, so co-occurrence within that cohort was assessed over all 120 or so repertoires. Across donors, most TCR sequences were observed very rarely, whereas some public TCRs were present in many individuals. The classifier was reported to diagnose cytomegalovirus status with high specificity and sensitivity in both the original cohort and the validation cohort. A few of the identified cytomegalovirus-associated TCR beta chains were confirmed in vitro to be specific for cytomegalovirus antigens. The study gave a list of under 200 TCR beta chains associated with cytomegalovirus. In a later analysis, TCRs clustered in the first cohort were found to also tend to co-occur in the 120 validation repertoires, with 94% of cluster scores above 0.

CDR1 and CDR2 were assigned from the germline V gene as SGDLS and YYNGEE. The CDR3 runs 15 amino acids, cysteine and phenylalanine included. Only the CDR3 DNA stays, 45 bases, in frame from base 1. For this chain, trimming is 3 bases at the V end and 2 bases at the J end, and the number of junction bases without a gene match is 7. The donors belonged to the validation cohort of about 130 subjects, which was separate from the approximately 610-subject first cohort. Recombination linked TRBV9 to TRBJ2-5, with 7 middle bases fitting TRBD2. The sample consisted of PBMCs. The receptor was isolated from a woman under 30 in good health and CMV-seronegative. The CDR3 is CASSAHWGGQETQYF. The DNA sequence is TGTGCCAGCAGCGCCCATTGGGGGGGTCAAGAGACCCAGTACTTC.